This T cell receptor (beta chain) was identified during a study of regulatory T cells in long-lasting Graves disease. Arm-PCR of CDR3 regions and iRepertoire HTBI primers were the basis on which TCR beta libraries were built. TCRdb analysed the multiplex PCR reads with MiXCR anew, one entry per CDR3 protein. The table lists a few hundred thousand distinct CDR3 sequences, 20% to 25% of them singletons. Time point noted: persistent/refractory GD, antithyroid drugs over 5 years with positive TRAb. Generation of the TCR library employed RNA extracted from PBMCs. This specimen was peripheral blood mononuclear cells (PBMCs), taken when the disease was refractory, from a patient treated with antithyroid drugs. This sequence originates from a female donor with Graves disease.

In DNA, the CDR3 is TGTGCCAGCAGCACAGTCGACCCTAGGCAGGGGAGTTACAATGAGCAGTTCTTC. Encoded protein: CASSTVDPRQGSYNEQFF. V and J are TRBV11-2 and TRBJ2-1, with a tentative D call TRBD1 (6 bases). V shed 5 bases and J shed 4 bases, with 24 bases lying between them. This CDR3 has 18 residues. Germline-derived CDR1 and CDR2 are SGHAT and FQNNGV.